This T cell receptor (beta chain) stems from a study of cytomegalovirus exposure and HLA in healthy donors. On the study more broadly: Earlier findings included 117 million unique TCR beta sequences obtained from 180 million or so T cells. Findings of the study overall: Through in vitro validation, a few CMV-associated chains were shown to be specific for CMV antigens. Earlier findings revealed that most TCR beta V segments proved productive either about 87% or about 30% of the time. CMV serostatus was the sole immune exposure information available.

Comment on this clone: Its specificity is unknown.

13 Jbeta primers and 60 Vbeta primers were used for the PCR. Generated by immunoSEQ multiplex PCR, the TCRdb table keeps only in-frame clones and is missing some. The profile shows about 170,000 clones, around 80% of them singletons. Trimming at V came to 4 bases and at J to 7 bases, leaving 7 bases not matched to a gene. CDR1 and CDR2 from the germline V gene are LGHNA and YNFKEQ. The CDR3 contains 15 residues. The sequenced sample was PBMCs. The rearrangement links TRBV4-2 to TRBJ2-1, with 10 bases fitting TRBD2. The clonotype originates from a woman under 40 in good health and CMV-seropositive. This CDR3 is CASSRSSGSGNEQFF. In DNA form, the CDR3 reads TGTGCCAGCAGCCGATCTAGCGGGAGTGGGAATGAGCAGTTCTTC.